This TCR beta chain was captured in a study of CD8 T cells in ankylosing spondylitis. This clonotype has more than one count but fewer than ten. Its antigen is undetermined. TCRdb recomputed calls from the 5' RACE reads with MiXCR, one row per CDR3 protein. The sample has roughly 470,000 distinct CDR3 sequences; 25% to 30% are singletons. CDR3 size: 14 residues. V shed 1 base and J shed 11 bases, with 17 bases lying between them. Germline V gene data show CDR1 as LGHDT and CDR2 as YNNKEL (reference sequence). General study findings and limits: Seemingly characteristic of ankylosing spondylitis blood was a TCR beta motif consisting of roughly 8 highly homologous variants. The disease-linked clones had a CD8+ phenotype and low blood frequencies.

This rearrangement joins TRBV3-1 to TRBJ2-5, with D possibly TRBD1 on 6 matching bases. The material sequenced was blood, either unsorted or a sorted T cell fraction (not recorded which). The receptor comes from a male donor with ankylosing spondylitis. The CDR3 DNA reads TGTGCCAGCAGCCAAGGGACAGATTCACCCCGTCAGTACTTC. Protein product: CASSQGTDSPRQYF.